This T cell receptor (beta chain) stems from a study of shared clonotypes between healthy human individuals (dated by TCRdb to about 2020). Background on the whole study: The cohort comprised two women and a few men aged 18 to 49 years. For each donor, CD4 naive and CD4 memory were each given three plates, CD8 naive was given two plates, and CD8 memory was given one plate. Different laboratories and diverse techniques were used to prepare libraries and sequence TCR repertoires, to increase sequencing depth and limit assay-specific biases. To estimate repertoire size and how much clonotype sharing occurs between individuals, the study deeply sequenced the blood TCR repertoires of several healthy adults. Between about 0.9 and 8.9 billion PBMCs per donor were obtained by leukapheresis.

Using the deep immunoSEQ assay, TCR CDR3 regions were amplified from genomic DNA by multiplex PCR. Extracted genomic DNA from each cell subset was spread evenly across all wells of several immunoSEQ 96-well plates, with each plate serving as a replicate. For sorted subsets, each replicate PCR was loaded with approximately 200 ng genomic DNA, equivalent to approximately 27,000 T cell genomes. Purified libraries were quantified with a Qubit 3.0 fluorometer, sized on a Bioanalyzer 2100, and re-quantified with the KAPA Library Quantification kit. Every immunoSEQ 96-well plate was sequenced on a separate single-read 150-cycle Illumina NextSeq 550 flow cell. The paper's processing steps were these. Because the immunoSEQ output included only junctional sequences and no quality scores, the filtering could not be the same as the filtering used for full-length reads. Sequences were annotated with PyIR, a Python wrapper for IgBLAST v1.9, and V/J genes and CDR3 were assigned using IMGT germline references. Any read was removed if the V/J assignment was weak (E-value above 1e-6), the CDR3 was missing, or the read contained stop codons, out-of-frame junctions, or ambiguous translated residues. A V3J clonotype was defined by an identical inferred V gene, J gene, and CDR3 amino acid sequence. The percentage overlap between two repertoires was calculated by dividing the number of shared unique clonotypes by the size of the smaller repertoire. Three approaches were used to assess repertoire richness: RTK rarefaction, the Chao1 estimator, and Recon v2.1 estimates of unobserved clonotypes. Generation probabilities were computed with OLGA for all TCRbeta clonotypes obtained by the gDNA method from four donors. The clones in this table, taken by TCRdb from immuneACCESS, are in-frame only. Not every clone is retained; where verified, under half of the shortfall comes from an unresolved V gene, and the cause of the rest is unknown. Clonal size and the V and J genes are those of that table, whereas D and trimming came from the DNA. The sample table shows roughly 1 million clones, and 70% to 80% are seen once. The ten largest account for about 0.52% of the sample.

The donors were healthy, HIV-negative adults who had no recently reported acute infections or vaccinations. Only Caucasian adults living in Nashville, Tennessee, USA were represented among the donors. CD4+ T cells were enriched through magnetic negative selection, after which naive cells were positively selected on CD45RA and the remaining negative fraction served as the memory subset. Blood was obtained by leukapheresis, after which PBMCs were separated by Ficoll-Histopaque density gradient centrifugation and cryopreserved in liquid nitrogen vapor phase. Purity and quantity of every magnetically sorted T cell population were checked by analytical flow cytometry. Genomic DNA was isolated from each sorted fraction and quantified by UV absorbance on a Nanodrop 2000c. Concerning this clone itself: Its antigen has not been determined. The sample holds no much larger clone one base away, and base qualities are not on file.

V drops 4 bases and J drops 0 bases, leaving 8 bases in between. According to the germline V gene (reference sequence), CDR1 reads SGHNT and CDR2 reads YYREEE. The CDR3 measures 15 amino acids from cysteine to phenylalanine. The retained sequence is limited to the CDR3, 45 bases, with the frame set at the first base. The study at large found these results: Compared with non-shared clonotypes, clonotypes shared by all four sorted-subset donors had higher generation probabilities. When several donors were compared, the shared fraction of clonotypes was around 5% for naive CD4, 3.5% for naive CD8, more than 2% for memory CD4, and 0.3% to 0.5% for memory CD8. Incomplete sequencing was indicated by rarefaction of sorted-subset datasets, despite the large sequencing depth. Pairwise subsampling led to the expectation that sequencing depth would affect the degree of clonotype sharing among donors. Sampling was limited to blood, and TCR repertoires in tissue likely differ from TCR repertoires in blood. Because the study included a small number of donors, the genetic and exposure-history diversity represented was limited. Estimated clonotype richness was generally larger for naive than for memory subsets.

The TCR was taken from a man aged 18 to 30 in good health. Some clones in this sample may be carry-over from other donors' samples. The source material was memory CD4+ T cells from PBMCs. Sample cell subset or site, as interpreted from the label and publication: CD45RA-negative fraction. The chain uses TRBV5-4 and TRBJ2-6, with no confident D gene call. CDR3 sequence: CASSTRRSGANVLTF. The sequenced DNA is TGTGCCAGCAGCACACGGCGCTCTGGGGCCAACGTCCTGACTTTC.